This is a list of T cell receptor beta chains from one sample in a study of T cells after yellow fever vaccination. TCRdb re-derived calls from the 5' RACE reads in MiXCR, one entry per CDR3 protein. The sample holds 90,000 to 150,000 distinct CDR3 sequences; roughly 7.9% are singletons and the top ten take over 2.5%. Source: CD4+ T cells sorted from PBMCs, taken about 41 days after the first yellow fever vaccination. All receptors derive from a man between 18 and 35 years old who received the YFV17D yellow fever vaccine. CDR3s include the opening cysteine and the closing phenylalanine or tryptophan. D genes are given only for firm matches. The listing skips clone size in some rows; elsewhere it reads once, few, many or a size class.

TRBJ2-5	TRBV4-2	many	19	TRBD2	CASSQEGLAGGHSQETQYF	TGTGCCAGCAGCCAAGAGGGACTAGCGGGGGGCCATTCCCAAGAGACCCAGTACTTC
TRBJ1-2	TRBV7-9	many	15	NA	CASSSPQPGLYGYTF	TGTGCCAGCAGCTCCCCGCAGCCGGGCCTCTATGGCTACACCTTC
TRBJ2-1	TRBV7-3	many	14	NA	CASSLSGTYNEQFF	TGTGCCAGCAGCTTAAGCGGGACCTACAATGAGCAGTTCTTC
TRBJ2-3	TRBV7-3	many	15	NA	CASSPTRGSTDTQYF	TGTGCCAGCAGCCCAACTAGGGGGAGCACAGATACGCAGTATTTT
TRBJ2-1	TRBV2	many	13	NA	CVILAGPYNEQFF	TGTGTCATCCTGGCGGGCCCGTACAATGAGCAGTTCTTC
TRBJ2-1	TRBV5-1	many	17	TRBD2	CASRGLAGGTRLGEQFF	TGCGCCAGCAGGGGACTAGCGGGGGGTACCCGTTTGGGTGAGCAGTTCTTC
TRBJ2-3	TRBV7-9	many	16	TRBD1	CASSLGQGIVPDTQYF	TGTGCCAGCAGCTTAGGACAGGGGATTGTGCCAGATACGCAGTATTTT
TRBJ1-6	TRBV9	many	16	NA	CASSADEGTYNSPLHF	TGTGCCAGCAGCGCCGACGAGGGTACCTATAATTCACCCCTCCACTTT
TRBJ2-5	TRBV12-3/TRBV12-4	many	13	NA	CASSSEADVSQYF	TGTGCCAGCAGTTCTGAGGCTGATGTCTCCCAGTACTTC
TRBJ2-5	TRBV6-6	NA	11	NA	CASRSLCGQYF	TGTGCCAGCAGGTCCCTCTGTGGCCAGTACTTC
TRBJ2-3	TRBV5-1	NA	11	NA	CASGASDTQYF	TGCGCCAGCGGGGCTTCAGATACGCAGTATTTT
TRBJ1-1	TRBV6-5	many	11	NA	CASSYEAEAFF	TGTGCCAGCAGTTACGAGGCTGAAGCTTTCTTT
TRBJ1-5	TRBV12-3/TRBV12-4	many	14	NA	CASSLLGYNQPQHF	TGTGCCAGCAGTTTATTGGGTTACAATCAGCCCCAGCATTTT
TRBJ2-3	TRBV7-2	many	14	NA	CASSLNPTGDTQYF	TGTGCCAGCAGCTTAAATCCGACGGGGGATACGCAGTATTTT
TRBJ2-1	TRBV7-6	many	14	TRBD2	CASTTPGLVNEQFF	TGTGCCAGCACCACCCCCGGACTAGTCAATGAGCAGTTCTTC
TRBJ1-6	TRBV7-9	many	15	TRBD1	CASSRGDRVNSPLHF	TGTGCCAGCAGCAGGGGGGACAGGGTAAATTCACCCCTCCACTTT
TRBJ2-1	TRBV6-6	many	11	NA	CASTEGGEQFF	TGTGCCAGCACCGAAGGGGGTGAGCAGTTCTTC
TRBJ1-5	TRBV19	NA	14	NA	CASSPDGSRQPQHF	TGTGCCAGTAGTCCCGACGGCTCAAGACAGCCCCAGCATTTT
TRBJ1-4	TRBV12-3/TRBV12-4	few	14	TRBD1	CASSLGQSGEKLFF	TGTGCCAGCAGTCTGGGACAGTCTGGGGAAAAACTGTTTTTT
TRBJ1-1	TRBV5-1	many	15	NA	CASSLTPGENTEAFF	TGCGCCAGCAGCTTGACTCCAGGGGAGAACACTGAAGCTTTCTTT
TRBJ2-1	TRBV7-6	many	16	TRBD2	CASSLGSSGTYNEQFF	TGTGCCAGCAGCTTGGGTTCTAGCGGAACCTACAATGAGCAGTTCTTC
TRBJ2-1	TRBV5-1	many	15	TRBD2	CASSFFGTGGDEQFF	TGCGCCAGCAGCTTCTTTGGCACCGGGGGGGATGAGCAGTTCTTC
TRBJ2-1	TRBV29-1	many	13	TRBD1	CSVVLDRDGEQFF	TGCAGCGTTGTTCTGGACAGGGACGGGGAGCAGTTCTTC
TRBJ1-5	TRBV20-1	few	14	TRBD1	CSARSGTGEQPQHF	TGCAGTGCTAGGAGTGGGACAGGTGAGCAGCCCCAGCATTTT
TRBJ1-6	TRBV6-5	many	13	NA	CASRRGNNSPLHF	TGTGCCAGCAGGCGGGGGAATAATTCACCCCTCCACTTT
TRBJ1-2	TRBV12-3/TRBV12-4	few	14	NA	CASSSSQGIYGYTF	TGTGCCAGCAGTTCCAGCCAGGGGATCTATGGCTACACCTTC
TRBJ2-7	TRBV3-1	many	14	NA	CASSRIAGDYEQYF	TGTGCCAGCAGCCGAATCGCAGGGGATTACGAGCAGTACTTC
TRBJ2-2	TRBV7-9	many	15	NA	CASSLRRIGPGELFF	TGTGCCAGCAGCTTACGGCGAATAGGCCCCGGGGAGCTGTTTTTT
TRBJ2-3	TRBV7-2	many	15	NA	CASSLVNQRTDTQYF	TGTGCCAGCAGCTTAGTTAACCAGCGCACAGATACGCAGTATTTT
TRBJ1-2	TRBV10-2	many	14	TRBD1	CASKADREAGGYTF	TGCGCCAGCAAAGCCGACAGGGAGGCTGGTGGCTACACCTTC
TRBJ2-1	TRBV6-2/TRBV6-3	medium-sized	16	TRBD1	CASSPLRDRVDNEQFF	TGTGCCAGCAGTCCCCTCCGGGACAGGGTGGACAATGAGCAGTTCTTC
TRBJ2-4	TRBV7-2	few	14	NA	CASSLAAAKNIQYF	TGTGCCAGCAGCTTAGCGGCAGCCAAAAACATTCAGTACTTC
TRBJ1-2	TRBV7-2	many	14	TRBD1	CASSPGTVYGGYTF	TGTGCCAGCAGCCCGGGGACAGTCTATGGTGGCTACACCTTC